This TCR beta chain was sequenced during a study of blood T cells in healthy people across ages. As concerns this clonotype: Its antigen is unidentified.

Study-wide results and limits: Higher diversity and more naive CD4+ cells were features of long-lived donors, compared to aged donors.

PCR was performed a second time for roughly 7 to 12 cycles using a sample-barcoded 5' primer and a J-beta primer mix. TCRdb fed the 5' RACE reads into MiXCR, producing one record per CDR3 protein. Of about 1 million distinct CDR3 sequences listed, roughly 45% are singletons. Germline CDR1 ENHRY, CDR2 SYGVKD. With 10 bases removed from V and 7 bases from J, the gap between germline ends came to 17 bases. The CDR3 runs to 13 residues. Drawn from each donor were 7.5 to 10 milliliters of peripheral blood. This clonotype was sampled from a woman aged 60 to 75 in good health. Sequenced input: blood. The V call is TRBV10-3, the J call TRBJ2-1, with D perhaps TRBD2 (5 bases). CDR3 in DNA: TGTGCCACCCGGGAACAGACGCTGAATGAGCAGTTCTTC. Translating it yields CATREQTLNEQFF.